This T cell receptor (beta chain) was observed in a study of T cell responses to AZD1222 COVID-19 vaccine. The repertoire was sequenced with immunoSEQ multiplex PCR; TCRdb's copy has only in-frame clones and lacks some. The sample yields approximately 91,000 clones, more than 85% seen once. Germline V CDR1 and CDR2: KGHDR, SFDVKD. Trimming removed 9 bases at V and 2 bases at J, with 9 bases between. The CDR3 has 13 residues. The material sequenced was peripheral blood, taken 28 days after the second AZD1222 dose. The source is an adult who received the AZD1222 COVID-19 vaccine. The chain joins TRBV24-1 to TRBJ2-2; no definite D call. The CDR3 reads CATGQANTGELFF. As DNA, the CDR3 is TGTGCCACCGGGCAGGCCAACACCGGGGAGCTGTTTTTT.